This T cell receptor beta chain was profiled in a study of long-term antiretroviral therapy in people with HIV. CDR1 and CDR2 (germline): SGHTA, FQGNSA. V was clipped by 5 bases and J by 4 bases, with 12 bases between them. CDR3 length: 14 residues. Sequencing used immunoSEQ v3.0 at survey level. Profiling relied on immunoSEQ multiplex PCR, and the TCRdb table lists in-frame clones only, not all of them. The sample has 15,000 to 20,000 clones; around 76% are singletons. The material sequenced was unsorted PBMCs, taken 2.2 years after starting antiretroviral therapy. The source is a man aged 45-65 years with HIV. The rearrangement links TRBV7-2 to TRBJ2-1; D possibly uses TRBD1 or TRBD2 (6 bases each). The CDR3 DNA follows: TGTGCCAGCAGCCGGGGGCCCCTTTACAATGAGCAGTTCTTC. Translating gives CASSRGPLYNEQFF.